The 15 T cell receptor beta chains presented below share a single source sample, sequenced in a study of cytomegalovirus exposure and HLA in healthy donors (dated by TCRdb to 2017 to 2019). The method was the immunoSEQ multiplex PCR assay. TCRdb obtained this table from immuneACCESS and retained in-frame rearrangements with V and J assigned. These tables miss some clones; where compared with another copy, unresolved V genes account for less than half of the shortfall, and the remainder is unexplained. The sample table lists about 170,000 clones, roughly 89% of them with a count of one. The top ten hold 4% to 4.5% of the sample. Sequencing was done on a sample of PBMCs. All receptors come from a man between 18 and 35 years old in good health and CMV-seropositive.

This chain's CDR3 is CASSFSGIGYGYTF. CDR3 coding DNA: TGTGCCAGTAGTTTCTCAGGGATCGGATATGGCTACACCTTC. The chain uses TRBV19 and TRBJ1-2; tentative D call: TRBD1 (5 bases). The CDR3 contains 14 residues. Trimming removed 5 bases from V and 5 bases from J, with 15 bases in between. Per the germline V gene, CDR1 is LNHDA and CDR2 is SQIVND (reference sequence).

This clone has a handful of counts. The V and J genes are TRBV18 and TRBJ1-5; weak D call: TRBD1 (6 bases). Germline lookup yields CDR1 KGHSH and CDR2 LQKENI. With 5 bases removed from V and 8 bases from J, the gap between germline ends came to 13 bases. The CDR3 runs to 13 residues. CDR3 in amino acids: CASSGANREPQHF. The CDR3 region has the DNA TGTGCCAGCTCAGGGGCCAACAGGGAGCCCCAGCATTTT.

V usage is TRBV9 and J usage is TRBJ1-2; tentatively, D is TRBD1 (5 bases). Germline V gene sequence: CDR1 SGDLS, CDR2 YYNGEE. The ends were cut back, 6 bases at V and 4 bases at J, with 13 bases in the middle. The CDR3 consists of 13 residues. CDR3 loop: CASTGGVFYGYTF. In DNA, the CDR3 is TGTGCCAGCACCGGAGGGGTATTCTATGGCTACACCTTC.

The chain recombines TRBV30 with TRBJ2-1, with 12 bases that match TRBD2. The J segment lost 4 bases and the V segment lost 5 bases, leaving 3 bases of the junction unmatched. The CDR3 runs 14 residues. Per the germline V gene, CDR1 is GTSNPN and CDR2 is SVGIG (reference sequence). DNA of the CDR3: TGTGCCTGGCGACTAGCGGGGGTTTACAATGAGCAGTTCTTC. Its translation: CAWRLAGVYNEQFF.

This clone has a single count. CDR3 amino acids: CASGKERTDTQYF. The CDR3 nucleotides read TGTGCCAGCGGAAAGGAGCGGACAGATACGCAGTATTTT. The chain couples TRBV2 to TRBJ2-3; perhaps TRBD2 as D (5 bases). CDR1 and CDR2 from the germline V gene are SNHLY and FYNNEI. The CDR3 runs to 13 residues. Trimming removed 8 bases from V and 3 bases from J, with 12 bases in between.

The chain carries TRBV10-3 and TRBJ2-2; 11 bases align to TRBD2. Trimming at V came to 0 bases and at J to 6 bases, leaving 12 bases not matched to a gene. The CDR3 length is 19 residues. Germline V gene sequence: CDR1 ENHRY, CDR2 SYGVKD. This CDR3 is CAISESRTTTSGRAGELFF. The CDR3 coding sequence is TGTGCCATCAGTGAGTCCCGGACCACCACTAGCGGGAGAGCCGGGGAGCTGTTTTTT.

The CDR3 loop is CASSQVGKGGREQYF. In DNA, the CDR3 is TGCGCCAGCAGCCAAGTCGGAAAAGGAGGTCGCGAGCAGTACTTC. This chain links TRBV4-1 with TRBJ2-7; D possibly corresponds to TRBD2 (5 bases). Trimming pared 1 base from V and 6 bases from J, leaving 16 bases between. The CDR3 covers 15 residues. Per the germline V gene, CDR1 is MGHRA and CDR2 is YSYEKL.

V and J are TRBV7-6 and TRBJ2-7; D unresolved. Trimming left V 2 bases short and J 5 bases short, with 16 bases between. The CDR3 sequence is 15 residues long. Germline values: CDR1 SGHVS, CDR2 FNYEAQ. The CDR3 region has the DNA TGTGCCAGCAGCTTATTGGTCGGAGCAGCCGACGAGCAGTACTTC. It translates to CASSLLVGAADEQYF.

V is TRBV30 and J is TRBJ2-3; the D gene is possibly TRBD1 (5 bases). CDR1 and CDR2 (germline): GTSNPN, SVGIG (reference sequence). V lost 5 bases to trimming and J lost 3 bases, with 6 bases between them. There are 11 residues in the CDR3. The CDR3 loop reads CAWQGTDTQYF. DNA of the CDR3: TGTGCCTGGCAGGGAACAGATACGCAGTATTTT.

CDR3 loop: CASSALGEGFNEQFF. CDR3 DNA: TGTGCCAGCAGTGCCTTGGGGGAGGGCTTCAATGAGCAGTTCTTC. This sequence joins TRBV11-3 and TRBJ2-1; 7 positions agree with TRBD2. The CDR3 consists of 15 residues. Germline CDR1 SGHNT, CDR2 YENEEA. Losses at the gene ends were 6 bases for V and 6 bases for J; bases not matched to a gene: 11.

This CDR3 reads CASRPSATSYTDTQYF. As DNA, the CDR3 is TGTGCCAGCAGGCCCTCCGCTACTAGCTACACAGATACGCAGTATTTT. The chain has TRBV2 and TRBJ2-3, with D possibly matching TRBD2 (6 bases). Per germline, CDR1 SNHLY and CDR2 FYNNEI. The CDR3 is 16 residues long. V lost 6 bases and J lost 2, with 18 bases in between.

This chain links TRBV1 with TRBJ2-1; TRBD2, the D gene given by the table, was not confirmed from the DNA. TRBV1 is described as a pseudogene. This CDR3 is 16 amino acids long. The CDR3 coding sequence is TGCACCAGCAGCCAAGAGATCCCTAGCGGGAGGAATGAGCAGTTCTTC. Protein: CTSSQEIPSGRNEQFF.

The V gene is TRBV7-6, the J gene TRBJ2-7, with D possibly matching TRBD1 (5 bases). CDR1 SGHVS and CDR2 FNYEAQ come from the germline V gene. The CDR3 has 15 amino acids. Trimming removed 6 bases at V and 1 base at J, with 16 bases between. The CDR3 loop reads CASSPQGDDSYEQYF. The CDR3 coding sequence is TGTGCCAGCAGTCCTCAGGGCGACGATTCCTACGAGCAGTACTTC.

The J gene is TRBJ1-1, the V gene TRBV5-8, with D possibly matching TRBD1 (5 bases). The germline V gene has CDR1 SGHTS and CDR2 YDEGEE. The CDR3 length is 13 residues. V was shortened by 4 bases and J by 0 bases, with 7 bases between the two germline ends. CDR3 amino acids: CASSNRMNTEAFF. CDR3 bases: TGTGCCAGCAGCAACAGGATGAACACTGAAGCTTTCTTT.

The chain has TRBV21-1 and TRBJ1-2; the table's D call, TRBD1, was not checked against the DNA. TRBV21-1 is listed as a pseudogene. This CDR3 contains 16 residues. The CDR3 DNA sequence: TGTGCCAGCAGCAAAATCTCAGGGATTTTCTACGGTGGCTACACCTTC. Encoded protein: CASSKISGIFYGGYTF.